The rows below give T cell receptor beta chains drawn from one sample of a study of T cell repertoires in cytomegalovirus infection. TCRdb re-analysed the reads in MiXCR, keeping a single row per CDR3 protein. In the table there are almost 300,000 distinct CDR3 sequences, about 9.2% of which are singletons. The sequenced material came from PBMCs. These receptors all stem from a human donor in good health (CMV status not recorded). Some clones in this sample may be carry-over from other donors' samples. The CDR3 runs from the conserved cysteine through the conserved F or W. D genes are given only for firm matches. A row's size may be missing; if present it is once, few, many or a size class.

clone_size: many
j_call: TRBJ1-1
v_call: TRBV28
d_call: NA
cdr3_aa: CASSPITGRTEAFF
cdr3_nt: TGTGCCAGCAGCCCAATAACAGGGAGAACTGAAGCTTTCTTT

clone_size: NA
j_call: TRBJ1-2
v_call: TRBV10-3
d_call: NA
cdr3_aa: CAISSGGHNYGYTF
cdr3_nt: TGTGCCATCAGTTCTGGGGGCCATAACTATGGCTACACCTTC

clone_size: many
j_call: TRBJ1-1
v_call: TRBV29-1
d_call: NA
cdr3_aa: CSVGSGPGTEAFF
cdr3_nt: TGCAGCGTTGGTTCAGGGCCGGGTACTGAAGCTTTCTTT

clone_size: many
j_call: TRBJ1-2
v_call: TRBV20-1
d_call: NA
cdr3_aa: CSARVQGQLNYGYTF
cdr3_nt: TGCAGTGCTAGAGTTCAGGGACAACTTAACTATGGCTACACCTTC

clone_size: many
j_call: TRBJ2-5
v_call: TRBV7-9
d_call: TRBD2
cdr3_aa: CASSSPGLAGFYQETQYF
cdr3_nt: TGTGCCAGCAGTTCACCGGGACTAGCGGGGTTCTACCAAGAGACCCAGTACTTC

clone_size: many
j_call: TRBJ2-2
v_call: TRBV28
d_call: TRBD1
cdr3_aa: CASSGNRGPTGELFF
cdr3_nt: TGTGCCAGCAGCGGGAACAGGGGTCCCACCGGGGAGCTGTTTTTT

clone_size: many
j_call: TRBJ1-6
v_call: TRBV28
d_call: NA
cdr3_aa: CASREGGSGIGYNSPLHF
cdr3_nt: TGTGCCAGCAGGGAGGGCGGCAGTGGGATCGGCTATAATTCACCCCTCCACTTT

clone_size: many
j_call: TRBJ2-1
v_call: TRBV7-8
d_call: NA
cdr3_aa: CASSLSGGSSYNEQFF
cdr3_nt: TGTGCCAGCAGCTTAAGTGGGGGGAGCTCCTACAATGAGCAGTTCTTC

clone_size: many
j_call: TRBJ2-1
v_call: TRBV6-5
d_call: TRBD2
cdr3_aa: CASSYPGGPHNEQFF
cdr3_nt: TGTGCCAGCAGTTACCCGGGGGGGCCCCACAATGAGCAGTTCTTC

clone_size: NA
j_call: TRBJ2-2
v_call: TRBV6-4
d_call: TRBD2
cdr3_aa: CASSTTGGSNTGELFF
cdr3_nt: TGTGCCAGCAGTACCACGGGAGGTTCGAACACCGGGGAGCTGTTTTTT

clone_size: many
j_call: TRBJ1-2
v_call: TRBV6-2/TRBV6-3
d_call: TRBD1
cdr3_aa: CASSYSGRQGAVGYTF
cdr3_nt: TGTGCCAGCAGTTACTCCGGACGACAGGGGGCTGTTGGCTACACCTTC

clone_size: few
j_call: TRBJ2-5
v_call: TRBV28
d_call: TRBD1
cdr3_aa: CASSPQGQGGETQYF
cdr3_nt: TGTGCCAGCAGCCCCCAGGGACAGGGTGGAGAGACCCAGTACTTC

clone_size: few
j_call: TRBJ2-5
v_call: TRBV7-2
d_call: NA
cdr3_aa: CASSSRGQETQYF
cdr3_nt: TGTGCCAGCAGCTCCAGGGGACAAGAGACCCAGTACTTC

clone_size: many
j_call: TRBJ1-6
v_call: TRBV7-8
d_call: TRBD1
cdr3_aa: CASRGSDRGYNSPLHF
cdr3_nt: TGTGCCAGCAGGGGCTCAGACAGGGGTTATAATTCACCCCTCCACTTT

clone_size: many
j_call: TRBJ1-5
v_call: TRBV6-2/TRBV6-3
d_call: TRBD1
cdr3_aa: CASSYTGTGPKGPQHF
cdr3_nt: TGTGCCAGCAGTTACACCGGGACAGGACCCAAAGGGCCCCAGCATTTT

clone_size: many
j_call: TRBJ1-5
v_call: TRBV10-3
d_call: NA
cdr3_aa: CAISQRDDSNQPQHF
cdr3_nt: TGTGCCATCAGCCAGCGGGACGACAGCAATCAGCCCCAGCATTTT

clone_size: NA
j_call: TRBJ1-5
v_call: TRBV5-1
d_call: TRBD1
cdr3_aa: CASSEGQGGSQPQHF
cdr3_nt: TGCGCCAGCAGCGAGGGACAGGGTGGTTCTCAGCCCCAGCATTTT

clone_size: many
j_call: TRBJ2-2
v_call: TRBV6-2/TRBV6-3
d_call: NA
cdr3_aa: CASSYNRGGELFF
cdr3_nt: TGTGCCAGCAGCTACAATCGGGGCGGGGAGCTGTTTTTT

clone_size: few
j_call: TRBJ2-5
v_call: TRBV20-1
d_call: NA
cdr3_aa: CSAIGSPSWETQYF
cdr3_nt: TGCAGTGCTATCGGTAGCCCAAGTTGGGAGACCCAGTACTTC

clone_size: many
j_call: TRBJ1-3
v_call: TRBV18
d_call: NA
cdr3_aa: CASSPPTGYSGNTIYF
cdr3_nt: TGTGCCAGCTCACCACCAACGGGGTACTCTGGAAACACCATATATTTT

clone_size: once
j_call: TRBJ1-3
v_call: TRBV27
d_call: TRBD1
cdr3_aa: CASSLLGTASSGNTIYF
cdr3_nt: TGTGCCAGCAGTTTATTAGGGACAGCGAGCTCTGGAAACACCATATATTTT

clone_size: many
j_call: TRBJ1-2
v_call: TRBV2
d_call: NA
cdr3_aa: CASSDGRGQNRYGYTF
cdr3_nt: TGTGCCAGCAGTGACGGACGGGGGCAGAATCGCTATGGCTACACCTTC

clone_size: many
j_call: TRBJ1-2
v_call: TRBV5-5
d_call: NA
cdr3_aa: CASSLMTAWGYTF
cdr3_nt: TGTGCCAGCAGCTTGATGACGGCCTGGGGCTACACCTTC

clone_size: many
j_call: TRBJ1-1
v_call: TRBV7-9
d_call: NA
cdr3_aa: CATGGDTEAFF
cdr3_nt: TGTGCCACCGGGGGGGACACTGAAGCTTTCTTT

clone_size: few
j_call: TRBJ1-1
v_call: TRBV6-5
d_call: NA
cdr3_aa: CASSYRRGRVNTEAFF
cdr3_nt: TGTGCCAGCAGTTACAGGAGGGGGAGGGTGAACACTGAAGCTTTCTTT

clone_size: NA
j_call: TRBJ2-1
v_call: TRBV2
d_call: NA
cdr3_aa: CASLDPGVQFF
cdr3_nt: TGTGCCAGCCTCGATCCGGGGGTGCAGTTCTTC

clone_size: few
j_call: TRBJ2-1
v_call: TRBV7-9
d_call: NA
cdr3_aa: CASSLGGPRNEQFF
cdr3_nt: TGTGCCAGCAGCTTAGGGGGGCCAAGGAATGAGCAGTTCTTC

clone_size: NA
j_call: TRBJ1-5
v_call: TRBV12-3/TRBV12-4
d_call: TRBD1
cdr3_aa: CASSLIGRGALYSNQPQHF
cdr3_nt: TGTGCCAGCAGTTTAATCGGCAGGGGGGCCCTCTATAGCAATCAGCCCCAGCATTTT

clone_size: NA
j_call: TRBJ1-6
v_call: TRBV3-1
d_call: NA
cdr3_aa: CASSQREYNSPLHF
cdr3_nt: TGTGCCAGCAGCCAACGAGAGTATAATTCACCCCTCCACTTT

clone_size: many
j_call: TRBJ2-3
v_call: TRBV28
d_call: NA
cdr3_aa: CASSFRPGSTDTQYF
cdr3_nt: TGTGCCAGCAGTTTTAGGCCCGGGAGCACAGATACGCAGTATTTT

clone_size: many
j_call: TRBJ1-6
v_call: TRBV7-2
d_call: NA
cdr3_aa: CASSLGSGRNNSPLHF
cdr3_nt: TGTGCCAGCAGCTTAGGCTCGGGACGGAATAATTCACCCCTCCACTTT

clone_size: few
j_call: TRBJ1-1
v_call: TRBV6-5
d_call: NA
cdr3_aa: CASSYSSGRYTEAFF
cdr3_nt: TGTGCCAGCAGTTACTCTTCGGGGCGGTACACTGAAGCTTTCTTT

clone_size: many
j_call: TRBJ1-5
v_call: TRBV2
d_call: TRBD1
cdr3_aa: CASRRQGSGQPQHF
cdr3_nt: TGTGCCAGCAGGAGACAGGGGAGCGGTCAGCCCCAGCATTTT

clone_size: many
j_call: TRBJ2-1
v_call: TRBV7-8
d_call: NA
cdr3_aa: CASLWGAEQFF
cdr3_nt: TGTGCCAGCCTTTGGGGGGCTGAGCAGTTCTTC

clone_size: few
j_call: TRBJ2-3
v_call: TRBV2
d_call: TRBD2
cdr3_aa: CASTSGGAPDTQYF
cdr3_nt: TGTGCCAGTACGAGCGGGGGGGCACCAGATACGCAGTATTTT

clone_size: many
j_call: TRBJ1-6
v_call: TRBV20-1
d_call: TRBD1
cdr3_aa: CSARRTGGNSPLHF
cdr3_nt: TGCAGTGCTAGGCGGACAGGGGGTAATTCACCCCTCCACTTT

clone_size: NA
j_call: TRBJ2-5
v_call: TRBV28
d_call: TRBD2
cdr3_aa: CASSTSGGAVIQTQYF
cdr3_nt: TGTGCCAGCAGCACTAGCGGGGGGGCAGTCATACAGACCCAGTACTTC

clone_size: many
j_call: TRBJ2-6
v_call: TRBV6-2/TRBV6-3
d_call: NA
cdr3_aa: CASKKPGEFYSGANVLTF
cdr3_nt: TGTGCCAGCAAAAAGCCCGGGGAATTCTACTCTGGGGCCAACGTCCTGACTTTC

clone_size: many
j_call: TRBJ2-3
v_call: TRBV10-1
d_call: NA
cdr3_aa: CASSELALGGDTQYF
cdr3_nt: TGCGCCAGCAGTGAATTAGCCCTGGGGGGAGATACGCAGTATTTT

clone_size: many
j_call: TRBJ2-5
v_call: TRBV28
d_call: NA
cdr3_aa: CASRSPGTRGGTQYF
cdr3_nt: TGTGCCAGCAGGTCTCCAGGGACCCGTGGGGGGACCCAGTACTTC

clone_size: many
j_call: TRBJ1-5
v_call: TRBV3-1
d_call: NA
cdr3_aa: CASSQGQGSGVGNQPQHF
cdr3_nt: TGTGCCAGCAGCCAAGGGCAGGGATCGGGAGTGGGCAATCAGCCCCAGCATTTT

clone_size: many
j_call: TRBJ2-1
v_call: TRBV6-2/TRBV6-3
d_call: TRBD1
cdr3_aa: CASSYSKDRGDNEQFF
cdr3_nt: TGTGCCAGCAGTTACTCGAAGGACAGGGGGGACAATGAGCAGTTCTTC

clone_size: NA
j_call: TRBJ1-6
v_call: TRBV14
d_call: NA
cdr3_aa: CASSSRLVRSSPLHF
cdr3_nt: TGTGCCAGCAGCTCTCGACTAGTTCGTAGCTCACCCCTCCACTTT

clone_size: few
j_call: TRBJ1-2
v_call: TRBV20-1
d_call: TRBD1
cdr3_aa: CSAQGTGDGGYTF
cdr3_nt: TGCAGTGCCCAAGGGACAGGGGATGGCGGCTACACCTTC

clone_size: many
j_call: TRBJ1-1
v_call: TRBV19
d_call: NA
cdr3_aa: CASSIRGNTEAFF
cdr3_nt: TGTGCCAGTAGTATCCGCGGGAACACTGAAGCTTTCTTT